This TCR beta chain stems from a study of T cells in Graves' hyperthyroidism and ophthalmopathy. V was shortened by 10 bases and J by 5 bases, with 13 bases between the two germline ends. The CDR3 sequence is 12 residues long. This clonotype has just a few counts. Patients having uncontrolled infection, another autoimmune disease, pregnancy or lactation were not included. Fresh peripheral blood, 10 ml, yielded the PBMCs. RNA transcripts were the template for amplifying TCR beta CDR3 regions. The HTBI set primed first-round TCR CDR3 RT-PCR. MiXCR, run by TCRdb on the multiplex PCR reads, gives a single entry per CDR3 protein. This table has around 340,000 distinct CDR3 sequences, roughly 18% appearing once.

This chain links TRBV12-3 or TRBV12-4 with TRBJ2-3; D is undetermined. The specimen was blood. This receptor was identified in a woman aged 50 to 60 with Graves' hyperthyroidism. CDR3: CATGSRLDTQYF. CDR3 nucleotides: TGTGCCACCGGCTCGCGTCTAGATACGCAGTATTTT.